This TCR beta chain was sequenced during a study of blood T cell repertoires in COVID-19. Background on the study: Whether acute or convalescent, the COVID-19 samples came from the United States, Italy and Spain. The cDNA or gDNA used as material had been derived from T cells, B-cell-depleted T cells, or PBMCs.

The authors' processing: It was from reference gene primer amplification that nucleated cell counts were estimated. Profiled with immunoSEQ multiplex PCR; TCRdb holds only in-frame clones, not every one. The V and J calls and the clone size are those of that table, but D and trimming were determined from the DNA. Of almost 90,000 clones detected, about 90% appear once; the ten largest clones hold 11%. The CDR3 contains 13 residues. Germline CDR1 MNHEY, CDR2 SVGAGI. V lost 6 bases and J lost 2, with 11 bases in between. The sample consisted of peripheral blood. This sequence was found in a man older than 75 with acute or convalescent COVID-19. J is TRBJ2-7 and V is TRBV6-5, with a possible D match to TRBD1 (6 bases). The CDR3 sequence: CASRPDSPYEQYF. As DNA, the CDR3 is TGTGCCAGCAGGCCGGACAGTCCCTACGAGCAGTACTTC.